The 19 T cell receptor beta chains listed next were all sequenced from one sample in a study of T-cell memory formation after mild COVID-19. TCRdb ran MiXCR on the 5' RACE reads and lists one entry per CDR3 protein. The sample lists about 170,000 distinct CDR3 sequences, roughly 13% occurring once. Specimen: PBMCs or a T cell subset sorted from them (not recorded which). These TCRs come from a man aged 18 to 35 who had mild COVID-19 (a few samples of this study predate the infection). Cell type and time point are not known.

This clonotype was recorded many times. This chain joins TRBV11-2 and TRBJ2-2; D ambiguous. Looked up from germline, CDR1 is SGHAT and CDR2 is FQNNGV. There are 14 residues in the CDR3. Trimming removed 2 bases at V and 3 bases at J, with 7 bases between. The CDR3 loop reads CASSLSRHTGELFF. CDR3 nucleotide sequence: TGTGCCAGCAGCTTATCCAGGCACACCGGGGAGCTGTTTTTT. Drawing the rest from reference TRBV11-2 and TRBJ2-2, the complete variable domain is EAGVAQSPRYKIIEKRQSVAFWCNPISGHATLYWYQQILGQGPKLLIQFQNNGVVDDSQLPKDRFSAERLKGVDSTLKIQPAKLEDSAVYLCASSLSRHTGELFFGEGSRLTVL.

This clonotype has just a few counts. The chain employs TRBV28 and TRBJ2-1; TRBD2 matches at 11 bases. From germline, CDR1 is MDHEN and CDR2 SYDVKM. J lost 8 bases, V lost 2 bases, and 8 bases had no gene match. The CDR3 consists of 16 residues. The CDR3: CASSLGLAGGPDEQFF. In DNA form, the CDR3 reads TGTGCCAGCAGTTTAGGCTTAGCGGGGGGGCCCGATGAGCAGTTCTTC.

This clonotype appeared many times. This chain links TRBV7-2 with TRBJ2-3, with D maybe TRBD2 (5 bases). The length of the CDR3 is 15 residues. Trimming cost V 1 base and J 4 bases, with 12 bases left between them. The V gene's germline CDR1 is SGHTA and CDR2 FQGNSA. CDR3 residues: CASSLGDYVSDTQYF. In nucleotides, the CDR3 is TGTGCCAGCAGCTTAGGCGACTATGTATCAGATACGCAGTATTTT.

This clonotype was recorded a few times. This chain joins TRBV5-1 and TRBJ2-1; 7 positions agree with TRBD1. V lost 4 bases and J lost 0; bases outside the gene matches: 4. Germline CDR1 reads SGHRS; CDR2 reads YFSETQ. The CDR3 is 15 amino acids. The CDR3 DNA sequence: TGCGCCAGCAGCCCACGACAGGGCTCCTACAATGAGCAGTTCTTC. Residues: CASSPRQGSYNEQFF.

Ten or more counts support this clonotype. The J gene is TRBJ2-2, the V gene TRBV7-2; D not certain. CDR3 length: 15 residues. The ends were cut back, 1 base at V and 2 bases at J, with 8 bases in the middle. Germline V gene lookup returns CDR1 SGHTA and CDR2 FQGNSA. CDR3 in amino acids: CASSLDSVNTGELFF. CDR3 bases: TGTGCCAGCAGCTTAGACTCTGTAAACACCGGGGAGCTGTTTTTT.

The chain joins TRBV12-3 or TRBV12-4 to TRBJ2-3; D remains ambiguous. V gave up 5 bases and J gave up 5 bases, with 14 bases separating them. The CDR3 is 14 amino acids. CDR3 DNA: TGTGCCAGCAGTCCTGCCCCAGTCCGAGATACGCAGTATTTT. Encoded protein: CASSPAPVRDTQYF.

The sample holds a few counts of this clonotype. V gene TRBV7-2 combines with J gene TRBJ1-1, with D uncertain. The CDR3 is made up of 12 amino acids. Germline loops: CDR1 SGHTA, CDR2 FQGNSA. The ends were cut back, 3 bases at V and 4 bases at J, with 6 bases in the middle. CDR3 in amino acids: CASSFSLTEAFF. CDR3 in DNA: TGTGCCAGCAGCTTTTCTCTCACTGAAGCTTTCTTT. Combining the CDR3 with reference TRBV7-2 and TRBJ1-1 gives the whole variable domain GAGVSQSPSNKVTEKGKDVELRCDPISGHTALYWYRQSLGQGLEFLIYFQGNSAPDKSGLPSDRFSAERTGGSVSTLTIQRTQQEDSAVYLCASSFSLTEAFFGQGTRLTVV.

This clonotype was seen ten or more times. The J gene is TRBJ2-7, the V gene TRBV7-9; TRBD2 might be the D (5 bases). The CDR3 has 14 residues. Deletions cut 5 bases from V and 1 base from J, with 12 bases between. Germline V CDR1 and CDR2: SEHNR, FQNEAQ (reference sequence). The CDR3 nucleotides read TGTGCCAGCAGCCCAACCCGGGGATCCTACGAGCAGTACTTC. Protein sequence: CASSPTRGSYEQYF. Based on the CDR3 plus reference TRBV7-9 and TRBJ2-7, the full variable domain is DTGVSQNPRHKITKRGQNVTFRCDPISEHNRLYWYRQTLGQGPEFLTYFQNEAQLEKSRLLSDRFSAERPKGSFSTLEIQRTEQGDSAMYLCASSPTRGSYEQYFGPGTRLTVT.

This clonotype was detected only a few times. The V gene is TRBV4-3, the J gene TRBJ2-3; unclear D gene. Per the germline V gene, CDR1 is LGHNA and CDR2 is YSLEER. Trimming removed 2 bases at V and 6 bases at J, with 9 bases between. This CDR3 is built from 13 residues. The CDR3 nucleotides are TGCGCCAGCAGCCAATCCCGCAGGGATACGCAGTATTTT. This codes for CASSQSRRDTQYF.

This clonotype was recorded at least ten times. The chain has TRBV5-1 and TRBJ2-7; TRBD1 agrees at 9 bases. The V and J ends lost 5 bases and 1 base, in that order; junction bases with no gene match: 1. There are 13 residues in the CDR3. From germline, CDR1 is SGHRS and CDR2 YFSETQ. The CDR3 spells CASRGTGSYEQYF. As DNA, the CDR3 is TGCGCCAGCAGAGGGACAGGGTCCTACGAGCAGTACTTC.

The CDR3 nucleotides are TGTGCCAGCAGCTTGTACAGGGCTGGGCAAGAGACCCAGTACTTC. Translation: CASSLYRAGQETQYF. The genes are TRBV7-2 and TRBJ2-5; tentatively, D is TRBD1 (6 bases). This CDR3 comprises 15 residues. Germline V CDR1 and CDR2: SGHTA, FQGNSA. V lost 3 bases to trimming and J lost 2 bases, with 13 bases between them. The full variable domain, its missing parts supplied by reference TRBV7-2 and TRBJ2-5, is GAGVSQSPSNKVTEKGKDVELRCDPISGHTALYWYRQSLGQGLEFLIYFQGNSAPDKSGLPSDRFSAERTGGSVSTLTIQRTQQEDSAVYLCASSLYRAGQETQYFGPGTRLLVL.

The V gene is TRBV12-3 or TRBV12-4, the J gene TRBJ1-2; weak D call: TRBD1 (5 bases). V was trimmed by 1 base and J by 7 bases, leaving 13 bases between them. The CDR3 consists of 14 residues. The CDR3 is CASSLVAGSGGYTF. Here the CDR3 DNA reads TGTGCCAGCAGTTTAGTAGCAGGGAGCGGTGGCTACACCTTC.

The rearrangement joins TRBV10-3 to TRBJ1-2; D perhaps matches TRBD1 (6 bases). The CDR3 spans 16 residues. Trimming cost V 2 bases and J 5 bases, with 18 bases left between them. Germline CDR1 ENHRY, CDR2 SYGVKD. The DNA of the CDR3 is TGTGCCATCAGTGAGGACAGGCCCCCCGCAGTTTATGGCTACACCTTC. Translating gives CAISEDRPPAVYGYTF.

This chain links TRBV7-9 with TRBJ2-1; 7 positions agree with TRBD1. Losses at the gene ends were 5 bases for V and 4 bases for J; bases not matched to a gene: 5. The CDR3 loop spans 14 amino acids. Germline CDR1 and CDR2: SEHNR and FQNEAQ (reference sequence). The CDR3 loop is CASSRGLLYNEQFF. The CDR3 DNA reads TGTGCCAGCAGCAGGGGGCTCCTGTACAATGAGCAGTTCTTC. Filled out from reference TRBV7-9 and TRBJ2-1, the complete variable domain reads DTGVSQNPRHKITKRGQNVTFRCDPISEHNRLYWYRQTLGQGPEFLTYFQNEAQLEKSRLLSDRFSAERPKGSFSTLEIQRTEQGDSAMYLCASSRGLLYNEQFFGPGTRLTVL.

This clonotype was counted between two and nine times. The genes are TRBV18 and TRBJ2-1; tentatively, D is TRBD2 (6 bases). This CDR3 has 14 residues. In germline, CDR1 is KGHSH, CDR2 LQKENI. V shed 6 bases and J shed 10 bases, with 19 bases lying between them. This CDR3 reads CASSPGGRRGEQFF. The CDR3 bases are TGTGCCAGCTCCCCGGGTGGGAGGCGTGGCGAGCAGTTCTTC.

The J gene is TRBJ1-2, the V gene TRBV29-1; possibly TRBD1 for D (5 bases). V lost 4 bases, J lost 8 bases, and 11 bases lay in between. The CDR3 has 11 amino acids. Germline V CDR1 and CDR2: SQVTM, ANQGSEA. In nucleotides, the CDR3 is TGCAGCGTTGGAGATGGGGGAGGCTACACCTTC. Translated, it gives CSVGDGGGYTF.

J is TRBJ1-1 and V is TRBV7-3; unclear D gene. V gave up 2 bases and J gave up 1 base, with 5 bases separating them. Germline V gene lookup returns CDR1 SGHTA and CDR2 FQGTGA. This CDR3 has 13 amino acids. The DNA of the CDR3 is TGTGCCAGCAGCTTACATGAGAACACTGAAGCTTTCTTT. Its translation: CASSLHENTEAFF.

V is TRBV15 and J is TRBJ2-7; D possibly corresponds to TRBD2 (6 bases). The CDR3 has 15 amino acids. Germline assignment: CDR1 LNHNV and CDR2 YYDKDF (reference sequence). V was shortened by 0 bases and J by 2 bases, with 11 bases between the two germline ends. This CDR3 is CATSRDRGETYEQYF. In nucleotides, the CDR3 is TGTGCCACCAGCAGAGATCGCGGGGAAACCTACGAGCAGTACTTC.

In its sample, this clonotype was seen many times. This chain connects TRBV7-2 to TRBJ1-5; 8 positions agree with TRBD1. V shed 3 bases, J shed 5 bases, and the junction held 6 bases outside the gene matches. The CDR3 length is 15 residues. From germline, CDR1 is SGHTA and CDR2 FQGNSA. This CDR3 is CASSFYGTGDQPQHF. Here the CDR3 DNA reads TGTGCCAGCAGCTTTTATGGGACAGGTGATCAGCCCCAGCATTTT.